The rows below give T cell receptor beta chains drawn from one sample of a study of blood T cell repertoires in COVID-19. TCRdb's copy holds only in-frame clones and misses some; the assay was immunoSEQ multiplex PCR. Of approximately 200,000 clones in the sample, 82% were seen once. The source material was PBMCs or T cells enriched from blood (not recorded which). The receptors derive from a man between 40 and 49 years old who had recovered from COVID-19. The CDR3 runs from the conserved cysteine through the conserved F or W. Each record gives: V gene, clone size, D gene, J gene, CDR3 DNA, CDR3 protein. D genes are given only for firm matches. Size values are once, few and many counts, or a class for expanded clones, and some rows have none.

>TRBV25-1|few|TRBD1|TRBJ2-5
TGTGCCAGCAGAGGGCAGGGGGCCCAGTACTTC
CASRGQGAQYF
>TRBV27|.|.|TRBJ2-3
TGTGCCAGCAGTCAACCGAGAAGAACTAGCACAGATACGCAGTATTTT
CASSQPRRTSTDTQYF
>TRBV28|.|TRBD1|TRBJ1-2
TGTGCCAGCGGGACAGGGGGGGTCAGGGTAGGTGGCTACACCTTC
CASGTGGVRVGGYTF
>TRBV30|.|TRBD1|TRBJ2-3
TGTGCCTGGAGTTCAGGGGGCTCGGTAGATACGCAGTATTTT
CAWSSGGSVDTQYF
>TRBV29-1|once|.|TRBJ1-2
TGCAGCGTTGGAGGAAACAACTATGGCTACACCTTC
CSVGGNNYGYTF
>TRBV18|.|.|TRBJ2-5
TGTGCCAGCTCACCACGAGGGAAGCAAGAGACCCAGTACTTC
CASSPRGKQETQYF
>TRBV9|.|.|TRBJ2-2
TGTGCCAGCAGCGTAGATGGCAGTAACACCGGGGAGCTGTTTTTT
CASSVDGSNTGELFF
>TRBV18|once|.|TRBJ2-1
TGTGCCAGCTCACCACTCCCTCCTCTAGCCAATTACGGGAATGAGCAGTTCTTC
CASSPLPPLANYGNEQFF
>TRBV13|.|.|TRBJ2-7
TGTGCCAGCAGTTGGGGGGCCTACGAGCAGTACTTC
CASSWGAYEQYF
>TRBV6-5|.|.|TRBJ1-1
TGTGCCAGCAGCGAGGCAGGGGAGTGGACTGAAGCTTTCTTT
CASSEAGEWTEAFF
>TRBV18|once|.|TRBJ1-5
TGTGCCAGCTCCCGGGGGGGGAGCGGATTGCAGCCCCAGCATTTT
CASSRGGSGLQPQHF
>TRBV3-1/TRBV3-2|.|.|TRBJ1-3
TGTGCCAGCAGCCAAGCGCATTGGACATCCTATGGAAACACCATATATTTT
CASSQAHWTSYGNTIYF
>TRBV7-2|.|.|TRBJ2-5
TGTGCCAGCAGCCCCCTGGCTCAAGAGACCCAGTACTTC
CASSPLAQETQYF
>TRBV28|once|TRBD2|TRBJ2-4
TGTGCCAGCAGTTTAGGGGGGGTAGCCAAAAACATTCAGTACTTC
CASSLGGVAKNIQYF
>TRBV18|.|.|TRBJ1-1
TGTGCCAGCTCACCACAGGGGTTGAACACTGAAGCTTTCTTT
CASSPQGLNTEAFF
>TRBV5-1|.|TRBD1|TRBJ2-5
TGCGCCAGCAGCTCGGAACAGGGGGTCTGGGAGACCCAGTACTTC
CASSSEQGVWETQYF
>TRBV29-1|.|.|TRBJ1-1
TGCAGCGGCACCGGGAGGGTAAATACTGAAGCTTTCTTT
CSGTGRVNTEAFF
>TRBV3-1/TRBV3-2|.|.|TRBJ1-5
TGTGCCAGCAGCCAAGGACAGAATCAGCCCCAGCATTTT
CASSQGQNQPQHF
>TRBV30|.|.|TRBJ1-6
TGTGCCTGGAGTCGCGAGGGACCCCTCCACTTT
CAWSREGPLHF
>TRBV3-1/TRBV3-2|.|.|TRBJ1-1
TGTGCCAGCAGCCAAGAGGGGGGGAGGGTTACTGAAGCTTTCTTT
CASSQEGGRVTEAFF
>TRBV3-1/TRBV3-2|.|.|TRBJ1-6
TGTGCCAGCAGCCAAGGTGGGCCGATTTCACCCCTCCACTTT
CASSQGGPISPLHF
>TRBV5-6|.|.|TRBJ1-3
TGTGCCAGCAGTGGGAGTTCCCTCTTTGGAAACACCATATATTTT
CASSGSSLFGNTIYF
>TRBV7-6|.|TRBD2|TRBJ2-1
TGTGCCAGCAGCTCCTTAGCGGGGGCAGACAATGAGCAGTTCTTC
CASSSLAGADNEQFF
>TRBV28|.|.|TRBJ1-1
TGTGCCAGCAGTTTATTGGGAGACACTGAAGCTTTCTTT
CASSLLGDTEAFF
>TRBV18|.|.|TRBJ1-1
TGTGCCAGCTCACCGGGGGGGGTGAACACTGAAGCTTTCTTT
CASSPGGVNTEAFF
>TRBV24-1|.|.|TRBJ1-2
TGTGCCACCAGTGATTTCCCCCAGGGGTATGGCTACACCTTC
CATSDFPQGYGYTF
>TRBV7-3|.|TRBD2|TRBJ2-1
TGTGCCAGCAGCCGGGGGGGCAGCTCCTACAATGAGCAGTTCTTC
CASSRGGSSYNEQFF
>TRBV30|.|.|TRBJ1-2
TGTGCCTGGAGTGTGCCGGGTTATAACTATGGCTACACCTTC
CAWSVPGYNYGYTF
>TRBV25-1|.|.|TRBJ1-1
TGTGCCAGCAGTGCACGAGCGAGGAACACTGAAGCTTTCTTT
CASSARARNTEAFF
>TRBV2|.|TRBD1|TRBJ1-2
TGTGCCAGCCCACCGGGACAGGGTTTTGTCGGCTACACCTTC
CASPPGQGFVGYTF
>TRBV6-2/TRBV6-3|.|.|TRBJ2-7
TGTGCCAGCAGCCGTGGGCTCTACGAGCAGTACTTC
CASSRGLYEQYF
>TRBV5-1|.|TRBD2|TRBJ2-5
TGCGCCAGCAGCGCGGGGGTAGCGACCGATCAAGAGACCCAGTACTTC
CASSAGVATDQETQYF
>TRBV6-6|.|.|TRBJ1-4
TGTGCCAGCAGTCTATGGGCTCCCAGGGGAGGGGAAACTAATGAAAAACTGTTTTTT
CASSLWAPRGGETNEKLFF
>TRBV12-3/TRBV12-4|.|.|TRBJ1-6
TGTGCCAGCAGTGATAACAGCAATTCACCCCTCCACTTT
CASSDNSNSPLHF
>TRBV7-2|.|.|TRBJ1-2
TGTGCCAGCAGCCCCCGCGGGGAGCGTGGCTACACCTTC
CASSPRGERGYTF
>TRBV28|.|.|TRBJ2-7
TGTGCCAGCAGATCTGGGACAACCTACGAGCAGTACTTC
CASRSGTTYEQYF
>TRBV6-2/TRBV6-3|.|TRBD1|TRBJ2-7
TGTGCCAGCACCCCAGGGGGTTCCTACGAGCAGTACTTC
CASTPGGSYEQYF
>TRBV5-1|.|.|TRBJ1-1
TGCGCCAGCAGCTTTGTCGGGGGAGAGTACACTGAAGCTTTCTTT
CASSFVGGEYTEAFF
>TRBV4-3|.|.|TRBJ2-3
TGCGCCAGCAGTCCCCTCCCGTCTCCTAGCGCAGATACGCAGTATTTT
CASSPLPSPSADTQYF
>TRBV18|.|.|TRBJ2-5
TGTGCCAGCTCACCGTCTGTGCGGGGACAAGAGACCCAGTACTTC
CASSPSVRGQETQYF